This record covers a single T cell receptor beta chain. The protocol was immunoSEQ multiplex PCR, while the TCRdb copy is restricted to in-frame clones and leaves out a portion. The table lists around 72,000 clones, 90% to 95% of them singletons. The sample comes from a study of technical replicates of blood from a few donors. Trimming shortened V by 3 bases and J by 2 bases, and 8 bases separated the two germline ends. This CDR3 comprises 13 residues. The germline V gene encodes CDR1 MNHEY and CDR2 SMNVEV (reference sequence). This receptor was identified in a human donor in good health. Some clones in this sample may be carry-over from other donors' samples. The sample was T cells isolated from PBMCs. This chain joins TRBV27 and TRBJ2-7; D is unresolved. CDR3 protein: CASSFRQTYEQYF. DNA of the CDR3: TGTGCCAGCAGTTTCAGGCAGACCTACGAGCAGTACTTC.